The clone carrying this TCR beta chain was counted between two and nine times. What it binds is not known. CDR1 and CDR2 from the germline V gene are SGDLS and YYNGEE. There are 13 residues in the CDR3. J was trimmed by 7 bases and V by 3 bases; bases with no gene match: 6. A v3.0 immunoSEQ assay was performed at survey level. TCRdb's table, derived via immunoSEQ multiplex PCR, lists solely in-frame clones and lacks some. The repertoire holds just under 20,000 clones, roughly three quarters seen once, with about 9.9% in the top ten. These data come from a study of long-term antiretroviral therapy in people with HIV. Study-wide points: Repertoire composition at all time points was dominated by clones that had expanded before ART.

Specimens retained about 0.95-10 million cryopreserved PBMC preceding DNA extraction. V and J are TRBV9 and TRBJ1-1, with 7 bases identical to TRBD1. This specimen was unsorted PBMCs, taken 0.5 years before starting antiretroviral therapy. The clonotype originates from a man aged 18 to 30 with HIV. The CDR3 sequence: CASSDDRDSEAFF. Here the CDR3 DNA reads TGTGCCAGCAGCGATGACCGGGACAGTGAAGCTTTCTTT.